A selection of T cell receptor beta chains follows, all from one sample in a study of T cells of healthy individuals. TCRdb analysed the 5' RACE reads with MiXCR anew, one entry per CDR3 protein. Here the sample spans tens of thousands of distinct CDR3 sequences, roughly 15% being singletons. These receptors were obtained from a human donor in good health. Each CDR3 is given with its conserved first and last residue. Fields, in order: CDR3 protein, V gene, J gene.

CDR3: CSARDGLAIDEQFF
V: TRBV20-1
J: TRBJ2-1

CDR3: CASSRGAGPGNTIYF
V: TRBV5-6
J: TRBJ1-3

CDR3: CASSLGFRATDHEQYF
V: TRBV7-2
J: TRBJ2-7

CDR3: CATSAPSGTHEQYF
V: TRBV24-1
J: TRBJ2-7

CDR3: CAIQTGAYEQYF
V: TRBV10-3
J: TRBJ2-7

CDR3: CASSNIAGSSYEQYF
V: TRBV27
J: TRBJ2-7

CDR3: CASGPTSWQGAREQYF
V: TRBV6-1
J: TRBJ2-7

CDR3: CASKFDTVVYGYTF
V: TRBV6-2/TRBV6-3
J: TRBJ1-2

CDR3: CASSQPGEQETQYF
V: TRBV3-1
J: TRBJ2-5

CDR3: CATSGLGSGETQYF
V: TRBV24-1
J: TRBJ2-5

CDR3: CASSSGTGDEKLFF
V: TRBV7-9
J: TRBJ1-4

CDR3: CASSSLRDYEQYF
V: TRBV11-1
J: TRBJ2-7

CDR3: CSAKSGFTGELFF
V: TRBV20-1
J: TRBJ2-2

CDR3: CASSYSTAVRGYTF
V: TRBV6-5
J: TRBJ1-2

CDR3: CASRRGSEASYNEQFF
V: TRBV19
J: TRBJ2-1

CDR3: CASSSITGLFEKLFF
V: TRBV28
J: TRBJ1-4

CDR3: CASSLRLAGGNEQFF
V: TRBV5-1
J: TRBJ2-1

CDR3: CASSPPPPGSSYNEQFF
V: TRBV28
J: TRBJ2-1

CDR3: CSASGGLAGGPYEQFF
V: TRBV20-1
J: TRBJ2-1

CDR3: CASSALRGGWSDTQYF
V: TRBV7-9
J: TRBJ2-3

CDR3: CASSHSQRGTEAFF
V: TRBV4-1
J: TRBJ1-1

CDR3: CASSLDSRGEKLFF
V: TRBV27
J: TRBJ1-4

CDR3: CASSEGSYRGRNTGEQYF
V: TRBV6-1
J: TRBJ2-7

CDR3: CASRTGRDTEAFF
V: TRBV12-3/TRBV12-4
J: TRBJ1-1

CDR3: CASSPGLARILETQYF
V: TRBV11-2
J: TRBJ2-5

CDR3: CATSDGSGNEQFF
V: TRBV24-1
J: TRBJ2-1

CDR3: CASSLSELGPDKNIQYF
V: TRBV7-9
J: TRBJ2-4

CDR3: CASSRDKRSYTF
V: TRBV6-1
J: TRBJ1-2

CDR3: CASSITYQETQYF
V: TRBV11-3
J: TRBJ2-5

CDR3: CASMGSTDTQYF
V: TRBV6-2/TRBV6-3
J: TRBJ2-3

CDR3: CASSTSSGQANYGYTF
V: TRBV28
J: TRBJ1-2

CDR3: CATMVIQGSTGELFF
V: TRBV24-1
J: TRBJ2-2

CDR3: CSAIDSGDIQYF
V: TRBV20-1
J: TRBJ2-4

CDR3: CASSLSFGAEQYF
V: TRBV27
J: TRBJ2-7

CDR3: CASSLQGARETQYF
V: TRBV6-1
J: TRBJ2-5

CDR3: CSATGSEIGGEQFF
V: TRBV20-1
J: TRBJ2-1

CDR3: CASSLAGGASTDTQYF
V: TRBV28
J: TRBJ2-3

CDR3: CASRRQESNEQFF
V: TRBV6-9
J: TRBJ2-1

CDR3: CSAKGSNQPQHF
V: TRBV20-1
J: TRBJ1-5

CDR3: CASSQEARASGNTIYF
V: TRBV4-1
J: TRBJ1-3

CDR3: CASSLTAGANTGELFF
V: TRBV7-3
J: TRBJ2-2

CDR3: CSVERDSRYNEQFF
V: TRBV29-1
J: TRBJ2-1

CDR3: CSVIPLAGGSYEQYF
V: TRBV29-1
J: TRBJ2-7

CDR3: CATSPRDGTYEQYF
V: TRBV15
J: TRBJ2-7

CDR3: CSSRGGPSNTGELFF
V: TRBV29-1
J: TRBJ2-2

CDR3: CSASLSGRGTYNEQFF
V: TRBV20-1
J: TRBJ2-1

CDR3: CASSTEQGSVKPLHF
V: TRBV18
J: TRBJ1-6

CDR3: CASSLRNNLGLNYGYTF
V: TRBV6-5
J: TRBJ1-2